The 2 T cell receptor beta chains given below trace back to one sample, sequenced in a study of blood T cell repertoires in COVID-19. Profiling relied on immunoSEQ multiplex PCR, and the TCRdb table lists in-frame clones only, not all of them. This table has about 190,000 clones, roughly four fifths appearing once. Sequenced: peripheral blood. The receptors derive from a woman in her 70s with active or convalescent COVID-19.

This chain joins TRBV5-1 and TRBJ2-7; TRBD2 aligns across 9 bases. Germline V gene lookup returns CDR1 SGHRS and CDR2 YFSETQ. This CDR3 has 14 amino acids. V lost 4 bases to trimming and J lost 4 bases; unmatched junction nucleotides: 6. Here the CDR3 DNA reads TGCGCCAGCAGCGCGGGAGGGCCAGTGTACGAGCAGTACTTC. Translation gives CASSAGGPVYEQYF.

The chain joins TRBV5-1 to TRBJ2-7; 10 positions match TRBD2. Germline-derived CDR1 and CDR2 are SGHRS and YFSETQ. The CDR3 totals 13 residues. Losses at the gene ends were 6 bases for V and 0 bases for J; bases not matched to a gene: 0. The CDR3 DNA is TGCGCCAGCACTAGCGGGAGCTCCTACGAGCAGTACTTC. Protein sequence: CASTSGSSYEQYF.